These T cell receptor beta chains were read from a single sample in a study of beta chain features in type 1 diabetes. Repertoires were generated with immunoSEQ multiplex PCR, while TCRdb's copy carries only in-frame clones and drops some. The sample records roughly 150,000 clones, more than 9.5% being singletons. Source material: central memory CD4+ T cells from blood. The source of these receptors is a man between 18 and 29 years old in good health. CDR3s include the opening cysteine and the closing phenylalanine or tryptophan. Each record gives: V gene, D gene, J gene, clone size, CDR3 protein, CDR3 DNA. A D gene is named only where the DNA matches it firmly. Some rows have no size entry. The others give once, few or many, or a class for an expanded clone.

TRBV7-2	TRBD1	TRBJ2-7	few	CASSLDRGEQYF	TGTGCCAGCAGCCTCGACAGGGGCGAGCAGTACTTC
TRBV18	.	TRBJ1-2	.	CASSPEHQYGYTF	TGTGCCAGCTCACCAGAACACCAATATGGCTACACCTTC
TRBV7-2	.	TRBJ2-4	.	CASSLGRRANIQYF	TGTGCCAGCAGCTTAGGTAGAAGGGCAAACATTCAGTACTTC
TRBV27	TRBD2	TRBJ2-7	.	CASSRTPGTRAYEQYF	TGTGCCAGCAGCCGCACCCCCGGGACTAGAGCCTACGAGCAGTACTTC
TRBV28	.	TRBJ2-7	.	CASGGFGEQYF	TGTGCCAGCGGGGGGTTCGGCGAGCAGTACTTC
TRBV28	.	TRBJ1-1	many	CASSLSRVEAFF	TGTGCCAGCAGTTTAAGCAGGGTTGAAGCTTTCTTT
TRBV30	.	TRBJ1-5	few	CAWSVGGAVSNQPQHF	TGTGCCTGGAGTGTTGGAGGGGCTGTAAGTAATCAGCCCCAGCATTTT
TRBV9	.	TRBJ2-5	.	CASSEGTEETQYF	TGTGCCAGCAGCGAAGGGACTGAAGAGACCCAGTACTTC
TRBV14	TRBD1	TRBJ1-2	many	CASSQDLRQGNYGYTF	TGTGCCAGCAGCCAAGATCTGCGACAGGGGAACTATGGCTACACCTTC
TRBV6-1	TRBD1	TRBJ2-1	.	CASTLDRDNEQFF	TGTGCCAGCACCCTGGACAGGGACAATGAGCAGTTCTTC
TRBV29-1	.	TRBJ1-1	many	CSAVWRGNTEAFF	TGCAGCGCCGTGTGGCGAGGTAACACTGAAGCTTTCTTT
TRBV9	.	TRBJ2-7	few	CASSVAVGGEQYF	TGTGCCAGCAGCGTAGCTGTAGGGGGAGAGCAGTACTTC
TRBV7-7	.	TRBJ2-5	once	CASTLGGSSETQYF	TGTGCTAGCACCCTAGGGGGGAGCTCGGAGACCCAGTACTTC
TRBV4-3	.	TRBJ2-6	.	CASSQAETSSGANVLTF	TGCGCCAGCAGCCAGGCAGAAACTTCGTCTGGGGCCAACGTCCTGACTTTC
TRBV18	.	TRBJ1-2	many	CASSPRDSPHGYTF	TGTGCCAGCTCACCACGAGACAGTCCCCATGGCTACACCTTC
TRBV7-2	.	TRBJ2-1	few	CASSTQSGLNNEQFF	TGTGCCAGCAGCACTCAAAGCGGGCTCAACAATGAGCAGTTCTTC
TRBV29-1	.	TRBJ2-5	.	CSARTETQYF	TGCAGCGCCCGCACGGAGACCCAGTACTTC
TRBV6-6	TRBD2	TRBJ2-7	few	CASSYGGSAYEQYF	TGTGCCAGCAGTTACGGCGGGAGCGCCTACGAGCAGTACTTC
TRBV6-5	.	TRBJ2-5	few	CASRESPGQETQYF	TGTGCCAGCAGGGAGTCGCCGGGGCAAGAGACCCAGTACTTC
TRBV7-9	.	TRBJ1-3	few	CASSLTGNTIYF	TGTGCCAGCAGCTTGACGGGAAACACCATATATTTT
TRBV5-4	TRBD1	TRBJ2-5	.	CASSSGTDSETQYF	TGTGCCAGCAGCTCCGGGACAGATTCAGAGACCCAGTACTTC
TRBV27	.	TRBJ1-6	.	CASSARRGGGSALHF	TGTGCCAGCAGTGCTCGCAGGGGTGGGGGGTCAGCCCTCCACTTT
TRBV29-1	.	TRBJ1-1	many	CSVEKAPSEAFF	TGCAGCGTTGAGAAGGCCCCCTCTGAAGCTTTCTTT
TRBV4-3	.	TRBJ1-1	few	CASSLELNTEAFF	TGCGCCAGCAGCCTCGAGCTGAACACTGAAGCTTTCTTT
TRBV7-9	.	TRBJ1-2	few	CASSLDGRANYGYTF	TGTGCCAGCAGCTTAGATGGCAGGGCTAACTATGGCTACACCTTC
TRBV7-2	.	TRBJ2-5	few	CASTALSRRETQYF	TGTGCCAGCACCGCCCTGAGCAGGCGAGAGACCCAGTACTTC
TRBV10-3	TRBD1	TRBJ1-6	.	CAISSGGDRSPLHF	TGTGCCATCAGCTCAGGGGGCGATCGTTCACCCCTCCACTTT
TRBV11-3	TRBD2	TRBJ2-3	few	CASSPIFGRGTDTQYF	TGTGCCAGCAGCCCCATTTTTGGGAGGGGAACAGATACGCAGTATTTT
TRBV14	.	TRBJ2-1	.	CASSQAAGFGSYNEQFF	TGTGCCAGCAGCCAAGCGGCCGGGTTTGGATCTTACAATGAGCAGTTCTTC
TRBV9	TRBD2	TRBJ2-7	few	CASSVGAGEAYEQYF	TGTGCCAGCAGCGTAGGAGCGGGAGAGGCCTACGAGCAGTACTTC
TRBV4-3	TRBD1	TRBJ1-4	.	CASSQDPRQGREKLFF	TGCGCCAGCAGCCAGGATCCGCGACAGGGAAGGGAAAAACTGTTTTTT
TRBV11-1	.	TRBJ1-1	.	CASSLKSGRTEAFF	TGTGCCAGCAGCTTAAAGTCAGGGAGGACTGAAGCTTTCTTT
TRBV4-2	.	TRBJ2-1	few	CASSQDRAGWGGTSYNEQFF	TGTGCCAGCAGCCAAGATCGAGCAGGGTGGGGCGGCACGTCCTACAATGAGCAGTTCTTC
TRBV11-2	.	TRBJ1-2	.	CASSQEYSHSGGYTF	TGCGCCAGCAGCCAAGAGTACAGTCATTCCGGTGGCTACACCTTC
TRBV28	.	TRBJ1-2	few	CASSQGGQGFYGYTF	TGTGCCAGCAGCCAGGGCGGGCAGGGCTTCTATGGCTACACCTTC
TRBV30	TRBD2	TRBJ2-7	.	CAWSPLAGGTYEQYF	TGTGCCTGGAGTCCTCTAGCGGGGGGCACCTACGAGCAGTACTTC
TRBV30	.	TRBJ1-2	.	CAWGYGYTF	TGTGCCTGGGGATATGGCTACACCTTC
TRBV4-3	TRBD2	TRBJ2-1	few	CASSQDHLAGFYNEQFF	TGCGCCAGCAGCCAAGATCACCTAGCGGGCTTCTACAATGAGCAGTTCTTC
TRBV5-1	.	TRBJ2-7	.	CASSVTNYEQYF	TGCGCCAGCAGCGTGACAAACTACGAGCAGTACTTC
TRBV15	.	TRBJ2-7	.	CATSRDRPSGAYEQYF	TGTGCCACCAGCAGAGATCGACCCTCCGGTGCCTACGAGCAGTACTTC
TRBV9	.	TRBJ1-6	few	CASSFGSPGSPLHF	TGTGCCAGCAGCTTTGGGAGTCCGGGTTCACCCCTCCACTTT
TRBV19	.	TRBJ2-3	few	CASSITTGDTQYF	TGTGCCAGTAGTATCACCACAGGGGATACGCAGTATTTT
TRBV19	.	TRBJ2-6	.	CASSIGMGTSGANVLTF	TGTGCCAGTAGTATAGGAATGGGGACCTCTGGGGCCAACGTCCTGACTTTC
TRBV7-9	.	TRBJ2-5	few	CASSLHSGVETQYF	TGTGCCAGCAGCTTACATTCGGGAGTAGAGACCCAGTACTTC
TRBV19	.	TRBJ1-1	few	CASSLTGNLREAFF	TGTGCCAGTAGTCTCACGGGGAACCTCCGGGAAGCTTTCTTT
TRBV7-9	.	TRBJ2-4	.	CASSLEGNIQYF	TGTGCCAGCAGCTTAGAGGGAAACATTCAGTACTTC
TRBV29-1	TRBD2	TRBJ2-5	few	CSVVIGTRIGTQYF	TGCAGCGTTGTGATTGGGACTAGGATTGGGACCCAGTACTTC
TRBV10-3	TRBD1	TRBJ2-7	.	CAISDLRGQYEQYF	TGTGCCATCAGTGACCTCAGGGGGCAGTACGAGCAGTACTTC
TRBV11-2	.	TRBJ1-2	few	CASSLVPSGRFYGYTF	TGTGCCAGCAGCTTAGTGCCCTCGGGGAGATTCTATGGCTACACCTTC
TRBV23-1	.	TRBJ2-7	.	CASSPVNPGPILYEQYF	TGCGCCAGCAGTCCCGTTAACCCGGGACCGATCCTTTACGAGCAGTACTTC
TRBV29-1	.	TRBJ2-7	few	CSGVRGRQQYF	TGCAGCGGTGTCCGGGGGAGACAGCAGTACTTC